A selection of T cell receptor beta chains follows, all from one sample in a study of T cell responses to AZD1222 COVID-19 vaccine. Sequencing was performed with immunoSEQ multiplex PCR; in TCRdb, only in-frame clones are kept and a portion is missing. The top ten hold 5.5% to 8% of the sample, which has about 67,000 clones, around four fifths seen once. The sequencing used peripheral blood, collected 28 days after the second AZD1222 dose. Source of these receptors: an adult who received the AZD1222 COVID-19 vaccine. CDR3s include the opening cysteine and the closing phenylalanine or tryptophan. D genes are given only for firm matches. Some rows mark clone size as missing; the rest say once, few, many or name a class of expanded clone.

d_call clone_size j_call v_call cdr3_nt cdr3_aa
TRBD1 . TRBJ2-1 TRBV2 TGTGCCAGCAGTCAAACGACAGGGGGAGACAATGAGCAGTTCTTC CASSQTTGGDNEQFF
. . TRBJ1-3 TRBV19 TGTGCCAGTAGTATCAACAGGGACGACACCATATATTTT CASSINRDDTIYF
. . TRBJ1-3 TRBV6-5 TGTGCCAGCAGGGGGATAGGCGCTGGAAACACCATATATTTT CASRGIGAGNTIYF
. . TRBJ1-6 TRBV30 TGTGCCTGGAGTGAGGGGACACAAAATTCACCCCTCCACTTT CAWSEGTQNSPLHF
TRBD1 . TRBJ2-7 TRBV6-5 TGTGCCAGCAGCCTGACAGGGGGCAGCTACGAGCAGTACTTC CASSLTGGSYEQYF
. few TRBJ2-3 TRBV4-2 TGTGCCAGCAGCCAAGCGCCGGGGGGCCAGGGAGATACGCAGTATTTT CASSQAPGGQGDTQYF
. . TRBJ1-4 TRBV4-1 TGCGCCAGCAGCCAGGTGTGGGGGAGTGACAATGAAAAACTGTTTTTT CASSQVWGSDNEKLFF
TRBD2 . TRBJ2-1 TRBV19 TGTGCCAGTAGTATACCCCTAGCGGGGGTGTTCTACAATGAGCAGTTCTTC CASSIPLAGVFYNEQFF
TRBD1 . TRBJ1-2 TRBV7-9 TGTGCCAGCACCAGACAGGGGTCGGACTATGGCTACACCTTC CASTRQGSDYGYTF
TRBD2 . TRBJ2-1 TRBV30 TGTGCCGGGAGTCTTGCGGGGGGGGGAAATGAGCAGTTCTTC CAGSLAGGGNEQFF
. few TRBJ2-2 TRBV7-2 TGTGCCAGCAGCTTAATTACCGGGGGCACCGGGGAGCTGTTTTTT CASSLITGGTGELFF
TRBD2 few TRBJ2-1 TRBV9 TGTGCCAGCAGCGTAGGCGGGGGGGGCTATGAGCAGTTCTTC CASSVGGGGYEQFF
. . TRBJ1-1 TRBV19 TGTGCCAGTAGTATAGTAGGCACCAACACTGAAGCTTTCTTT CASSIVGTNTEAFF
. . TRBJ2-7 TRBV28 TGTGCCAGCAGCTTAGCATTGGGGCAGTACTTC CASSLALGQYF
TRBD2 few TRBJ2-5 TRBV19 TGTGCCAGTAGAGCGGGGGGTAGGGAGACCCAGTACTTC CASRAGGRETQYF
TRBD1 . TRBJ2-3 TRBV5-4 TGTGCCAGCAGCTCCGGGACAGGGGGACTTGATACGCAGTATTTT CASSSGTGGLDTQYF
. . TRBJ2-7 TRBV6-5 TGTGCCAGCAGTTACGCATCAGGTCTCGAGCAGTACTTC CASSYASGLEQYF
. . TRBJ2-1 TRBV2 TGTGCCAGCAGTGAAGGGGGGCTGGCGCAGGTGATATACAATGAGCAGTTCTTC CASSEGGLAQVIYNEQFF
. . TRBJ2-2 TRBV6-2/TRBV6-3 TGTGCCAGCAGTGTAATAGGTACCGGGGAGCTGTTTTTT CASSVIGTGELFF
TRBD1 . TRBJ1-6 TRBV3-1/TRBV3-2 TGTGCCAGCAGCCAAGATCTTGGCAGGGGGTCGGGTTCACCCCTCCACTTT CASSQDLGRGSGSPLHF
. . TRBJ2-2 TRBV30 TGTGCCTGGGGGAGGGGGCTGGACACCGGGGAGCTGTTTTTT CAWGRGLDTGELFF
. . TRBJ2-1 TRBV10-3 TGTGCCATCAGTGAGTCTGGCTGGCGCGCAGGGGATGAGCAGTTCTTC CAISESGWRAGDEQFF
TRBD1 . TRBJ1-2 TRBV19 TGTGCCAGTAGGAAGGACAGGGGGCACTATGGCTACACCTTC CASRKDRGHYGYTF
TRBD1 . TRBJ2-3 TRBV3-1/TRBV3-2 TGTGCCAGCAGCCGAAATCGGGACAGAATCGATACGCAGTATTTT CASSRNRDRIDTQYF
. . TRBJ2-7 TRBV7-9 TGTGCCAGCAGCTCAAGCCTTTGGGGGCCCCCCTACGAGCAGTACTTC CASSSSLWGPPYEQYF
. . TRBJ1-6 TRBV5-5 TGTGCCAGCAGCCCCCCAAAAACAGGAGATAATTCACCCCTCCACTTT CASSPPKTGDNSPLHF
TRBD1 . TRBJ1-1 TRBV3-1/TRBV3-2 TGTGCCAGCAGCCCGGGACGTAGGGGACAGGGCCGGAACACTGAAGCTTTCTTT CASSPGRRGQGRNTEAFF
. . TRBJ1-1 TRBV27 TGTGCCAGCAGTTGGGGGTCAACAGGAACTGAAGCTTTCTTT CASSWGSTGTEAFF
. . TRBJ2-7 TRBV5-4 TGTGCCAGCAGCGGGGGGATCGAGCAGTACTTC CASSGGIEQYF
. few TRBJ2-7 TRBV6-5 TGTGCCAGCAGCAGGGATTGGTACGAGCAGTACTTC CASSRDWYEQYF
. . TRBJ1-1 TRBV12-5 TGTGCTAGTGGTTTGAGGACTGAAGCTTTCTTT CASGLRTEAFF
. . TRBJ2-7 TRBV27 TGTGCCAGCAGTTTTGGGGTGGGGACCTACGAGCAGTACTTC CASSFGVGTYEQYF
. . TRBJ1-3 TRBV24-1 TGTGCCACCAGTGAATATTTCGGGGGAGCTGGAAACACCATATATTTT CATSEYFGGAGNTIYF
TRBD1 . TRBJ2-7 TRBV18 TGTGCCAGCTCACCAAGGACAGGAGGATACGAGCAGTACTTC CASSPRTGGYEQYF
TRBD1 once TRBJ1-2 TRBV15 TGTGCCACCAGCAGACGACAGGGGGCACTTTCTAACTATGGCTACACCTTC CATSRRQGALSNYGYTF
. . TRBJ1-3 TRBV7-8 TGTGCCAGCAGCCACCTGCAGGGTGAGGAGTGGAACACCATATATTTT CASSHLQGEEWNTIYF
. . TRBJ1-2 TRBV23-1 TGCGCCAGCAGTCAATCGACGGGGGCGCGGTGCCTTTTCTATGGCTACACCTTC CASSQSTGARCLFYGYTF
TRBD2 . TRBJ2-7 TRBV13 TGTGCCAGCAGCTTGGGACGGGGGGGCCTCAGCGAGCAGTACTTC CASSLGRGGLSEQYF
. . TRBJ1-5 TRBV3-1/TRBV3-2 TGTGCCAGCAGCCGCGACAGCCTCAATCAGCCCCAGCATTTT CASSRDSLNQPQHF
. . TRBJ2-1 TRBV5-6 TGTGCCAGCAGCTTCGGCGGTTACTCCTACAATGAGCAGTTCTTC CASSFGGYSYNEQFF
. . TRBJ2-5 TRBV5-1 TGCGCCAGCAGCTTGGGTGCTAGTACTTACCAAGAGACCCAGTACTTC CASSLGASTYQETQYF
TRBD1 . TRBJ1-1 TRBV2 TGTGCCAGCAGTGTGGTGGGACAGGGGTGGACTGAAGCTTTCTTT CASSVVGQGWTEAFF
. . TRBJ2-7 TRBV18 TGTGCCAGCTCACCGAACTCCTACGAGCAGTACTTC CASSPNSYEQYF
. . TRBJ1-1 TRBV28 TGTGCCAGCAGTTTATGGGGCCTCACTGAAGCTTTCTTT CASSLWGLTEAFF
. . TRBJ2-5 TRBV29-1 TGCAGCGTCTTAGAGACCCAGTACTTC CSVLETQYF
. . TRBJ2-5 TRBV19 TGTGCCAGTAGTTCCCAGACAGTATCGCAGACCCAGTACTTC CASSSQTVSQTQYF
. . TRBJ1-1 TRBV5-6 TGTGCCAGCAGCCTCAGGCTGAACACTGAAGCTTTCTTT CASSLRLNTEAFF
. few TRBJ2-1 TRBV7-8 TGTGCCAGCAGCTTATTCCGGGGCGGGTACAATGAGCAGTTCTTC CASSLFRGGYNEQFF
. once TRBJ1-1 TRBV14 TGTGCCAGCAGCATTCGGACGGGAAACACTGAAGCTTTCTTT CASSIRTGNTEAFF
TRBD1 . TRBJ1-1 TRBV6-5 TGTGCCAGCAGAAAAGGGGGCAGGGTAAACACTGAAGCTTTCTTT CASRKGGRVNTEAFF
. . TRBJ2-2 TRBV5-6 TGTGCCAGCAGCTTGGATTTGGGTAACACCGGGGAGCTGTTTTTT CASSLDLGNTGELFF
. . TRBJ2-2 TRBV5-3 TGTGCCAGAAGTCCCAAGGGGCCTAACACCGGGGAGCTGTTTTTT CARSPKGPNTGELFF
. once TRBJ1-2 TRBV28 TGTGCCAGCAGTACCTTTAGGGGGGGTTACTTC CASSTFRGGYF
. . TRBJ2-1 TRBV11-2 TGTGCCAGCAGCGCACTAACAGGGTTGCGTGAGCAGTTCTTC CASSALTGLREQFF
. . TRBJ1-1 TRBV7-9 TGTGCCAGCAGCTCTGACAGAGCGAACACTGAAGCTTTCTTT CASSSDRANTEAFF